A selection of T cell receptor beta chains follows, all from one sample in a study of cytomegalovirus exposure and HLA in healthy donors. The table came from immunoSEQ multiplex PCR; TCRdb's copy has only in-frame clones and leaves some out. The top ten hold approximately 2.6% of the sample, which has under 150,000 clones, 80% to 90% seen once. Sequenced: PBMCs. The receptors originated from a man aged 45-60 years in good health and CMV-seronegative. Both conserved end residues are part of each CDR3. A D gene is named only where the DNA matches it firmly. The size entry is marked missing in some rows and otherwise reads once, few, many or a size class.

clone_size,j_call,v_call,cdr3_length,d_call,cdr3_nt,cdr3_aa
.,TRBJ2-1,TRBV4-2,15,TRBD1,TGTGCCAGCAGCCAAGAAAGGGGGCGCATAAATGAGCAGTTCTTC,CASSQERGRINEQFF
.,TRBJ2-1,TRBV6-1,15,.,TGTGCCAGCAGTGTTCTGTCAGGATCCTACAATGAGCAGTTCTTC,CASSVLSGSYNEQFF
.,TRBJ2-2,TRBV5-4,13,.,TGTGCCAGCAGCTTTCCCTTCACCGGGGAGCTGTTTTTT,CASSFPFTGELFF
.,TRBJ2-5,TRBV4-3,15,TRBD2,TGCGCCAGCAGCCAAGTGGCGGGGGGCGGGGAGACCCAGTACTTC,CASSQVAGGGETQYF
.,TRBJ1-2,TRBV6-1,15,.,TGTGCCAGCAGTGAAACCCTGGGGGGGGGAAATGGCTACACCTTC,CASSETLGGGNGYTF
.,TRBJ2-7,TRBV2,15,TRBD2,TGTGCCAGCAGTGAAGTGGGACTAGCGAGCTACGAGCAGTACTTC,CASSEVGLASYEQYF
.,TRBJ2-2,TRBV10-3,15,TRBD2,TGTGCCATCAGTGAGCAGCGGGGGGGCACCGGGGAGCTGTTTTTT,CAISEQRGGTGELFF
few,TRBJ2-7,TRBV4-1,13,TRBD1,TGCGCCAGCAGCTTTGGACAGGGGGGCGAGCAGTACTTC,CASSFGQGGEQYF
.,TRBJ1-2,TRBV30,14,TRBD1,TGTGCCTGGAGCAAAAAGACAGGGGGCCATGGCTACACCTTC,CAWSKKTGGHGYTF
.,TRBJ2-7,TRBV5-4,14,.,TGTGCCAGCAGCTTGAGTCTAGCAAGCTACGAGCAGTACTTC,CASSLSLASYEQYF
once,TRBJ1-2,TRBV2,13,TRBD1,TGTGCCAGCACTAGGACAGGTTACTATGGCTACACCTTC,CASTRTGYYGYTF
.,TRBJ1-1,TRBV5-6,15,.,TGTGCCAGCAGCGTGGTGGGGGGTATGAACACTGAAGCTTTCTTT,CASSVVGGMNTEAFF
.,TRBJ1-5,TRBV2,15,TRBD1,TGTGCCAGCAGTGGAAACAGGGGCTTCAATCAGCCCCAGCATTTT,CASSGNRGFNQPQHF
.,TRBJ1-5,TRBV5-1,18,.,TGCGCCAGCTTACTCCCGAGACAGGTGCCTTATAGCAATCAGCCCCAGCATTTT,CASLLPRQVPYSNQPQHF
.,TRBJ1-3,TRBV19,15,.,TGTGCCAGTACCCCTCTATACTTCTCTGGAAACACCATATATTTT,CASTPLYFSGNTIYF
.,TRBJ1-1,TRBV7-6,14,TRBD1,TGTGCCAGCAGCTCCGGGACAGCGAACACTGAAGCTTTCTTT,CASSSGTANTEAFF
few,TRBJ2-5,TRBV9,16,TRBD1,TGTGCCAGCAGCGTAGCAATCACAGGGGCTCCAGAGACCCAGTACTTC,CASSVAITGAPETQYF
.,TRBJ2-7,TRBV5-1,14,.,TGCGCCAGCAGCTTGGACAGGGAAAGGTACGAGCAGTACTTC,CASSLDRERYEQYF
.,TRBJ1-1,TRBV19,14,TRBD1,TGTGCCAGTAGTTTTTCCAGGGGGCTCACTGAAGCTTTCTTT,CASSFSRGLTEAFF
.,TRBJ2-1,TRBV29-1,12,.,TGCAGCGTTATTGGCAGGGACAATGAGCAGTTCTTC,CSVIGRDNEQFF
.,TRBJ2-1,TRBV7-7,15,TRBD2,TGTGCTAGCAGCTCCGGACTAGCGGACTACAATGAGCAGTTCTTC,CASSSGLADYNEQFF
few,TRBJ1-5,TRBV6-5,14,TRBD1,TGTGCCAGCCAACAGGGGGGAGGCAATCAGCCCCAGCATTTT,CASQQGGGNQPQHF
.,TRBJ2-7,TRBV2,13,TRBD1,TGTGCCAGCATAAGAGACAGGGAAGACGAGCAGTACTTC,CASIRDREDEQYF
.,TRBJ2-7,TRBV7-9,15,TRBD2,TGTGCCAGCAGCGGGACTAGCGGACGAGCCTACGAGCAGTACTTC,CASSGTSGRAYEQYF
.,TRBJ2-7,TRBV7-3,16,TRBD1,TGTGCCAGCAGCCTTCACAGGGGGCCCACCTCCTACGAGCAGTACTTC,CASSLHRGPTSYEQYF
.,TRBJ1-5,TRBV4-3,20,.,TGCGCCAGCAGCCATTCAGGGCCCGCCAAAGACCAAGAACATAATCAGCCCCAGCATTTT,CASSHSGPAKDQEHNQPQHF
.,TRBJ2-7,TRBV5-1,14,.,TGCGCCAGCAGCTTTACTGGGGGCTCCTACGAGCAGTACTTC,CASSFTGGSYEQYF
.,TRBJ2-2,TRBV7-6,17,TRBD2,TGTGCCAGCAGCCCGCGTTTAGCGGGGGCGAACACCGGGGAGCTGTTTTTT,CASSPRLAGANTGELFF
.,TRBJ1-2,TRBV12-1,13,.,TGTGCCAGCAGCCCGGGACACGACTATGGCTACACCTTC,CASSPGHDYGYTF
few,TRBJ1-2,TRBV1,16,.,TGCACCAGCAGCCAAGATGGGACAGGGGGGAATTATGGCTACACCTTC,CTSSQDGTGGNYGYTF
.,TRBJ2-3,TRBV18,15,TRBD2,TGTGCCAGCTCAGTCCTAGCGGCGACCGCAGATACGCAGTATTTT,CASSVLAATADTQYF
.,TRBJ1-1,TRBV11-2,16,.,TGTGCCAGCAGCTTACTAAAAACCGGGGGGAACACTGAAGCTTTCTTT,CASSLLKTGGNTEAFF
.,TRBJ1-1,TRBV20-1,11,.,TGCAGCCCAGCCCAGGTTAATGAAGCTTTCTTT,CSPAQVNEAFF
.,TRBJ2-3,TRBV19,15,TRBD2,TGTGCCAGTAGTAATCGGCTAGCGGGGGCAGATACGCAGTATTTT,CASSNRLAGADTQYF
few,TRBJ2-1,TRBV18,16,.,TGTGCCAGCTCACCAAACAGGATCCAATCCTACAATGAGCAGTTCTTC,CASSPNRIQSYNEQFF
once,TRBJ2-5,TRBV27,16,TRBD1,TGTGCCAGCAGTTTATCTCCTACAGGGGCTGGAGAGACCCAGTACTTC,CASSLSPTGAGETQYF
.,TRBJ1-1,TRBV15,15,TRBD1,TGTGCCACCAGCAGGGACCGGACAGGGAACACTGAAGCTTTCTTT,CATSRDRTGNTEAFF
.,TRBJ1-4,TRBV6-1,15,TRBD1,TGTGCCAGCACCGCAGGGGGTGGTGGTGATGAAAAACTGTTTTTT,CASTAGGGGDEKLFF
.,TRBJ1-6,TRBV5-6,13,.,TGTGCCAGCAGCTTGGACAGAAATTCACCCCTCCACTTT,CASSLDRNSPLHF
.,TRBJ2-7,TRBV2,15,TRBD2,TGTGCCAGCAGTACCCTTGGGCGGGGGGACTACGAACAGTACTTC,CASSTLGRGDYEQYF
.,TRBJ1-1,TRBV5-6,15,.,TGTGCCAGCAGCTTGGGAGGAGGGCGCGACACTGAAGCTTTCTTT,CASSLGGGRDTEAFF
few,TRBJ1-4,TRBV7-6,17,TRBD1,TGTGCCAGCAGCTTCGGAGGACAGGGCCCACTGAATGAAAAACTGTTTTTT,CASSFGGQGPLNEKLFF
.,TRBJ1-1,TRBV7-9,14,TRBD1,TGTGCCAGCAGCCTGGGACAGGGTGACACTGAAGCTTTCTTT,CASSLGQGDTEAFF
.,TRBJ2-7,TRBV9,15,TRBD1,TGTGCCAGCAGCGTAGCGGCAGGGGGCCTCTACGAGCAGTACTTC,CASSVAAGGLYEQYF
.,TRBJ1-4,TRBV5-1,14,TRBD1,TGCGCCAGCAGCATCGGACAGGGCTCTGAAAAACTGTTTTTT,CASSIGQGSEKLFF
.,TRBJ1-5,TRBV10-3,15,.,TGTGCCATCAGTGAGGGGTTAGGGGAGGGCCAGCCCCAGCATTTT,CAISEGLGEGQPQHF
.,TRBJ1-2,TRBV18,13,.,TGTGCCAGCTCAATGCAGGCGAACTATGGCTACACCTTC,CASSMQANYGYTF
.,TRBJ1-3,TRBV2,14,.,TGTGCCAGCAGAAGGGAGGTTTCCGGAAACACCATATATTTT,CASRREVSGNTIYF
.,TRBJ1-2,TRBV6-6,16,TRBD1,TGTGCCAGCAGTAACCTACAGGGGCTTCCCTCTTATGGCTACACCTTC,CASSNLQGLPSYGYTF
.,TRBJ2-1,TRBV7-9,18,TRBD2,TGTGCCAGCAGCTTAGCACGTGTAGGACTAGTTATATACAATGAGCAGTTCTTC,CASSLARVGLVIYNEQFF
few,TRBJ1-2,TRBV7-8,17,.,TGTGCCAGCAGCTTAGTCTTGCGACAGACGAAAAACTATGGCTACACCTTC,CASSLVLRQTKNYGYTF